Following are 8 T cell receptor beta chains from one sample sequenced in a study of T cells in Graves' hyperthyroidism and ophthalmopathy. Amplified TCR beta CDR3 regions derived from RNA transcripts. During a first-round RT-PCR of the TCR CDR3, the HTBI primer set was used. TCRdb re-called the multiplex PCR reads with MiXCR, one entry per CDR3 protein. Of under 350,000 distinct CDR3 sequences listed, around a fifth are singletons. What was sequenced was blood. These receptors came from a woman in her fifties or sixties with Graves' hyperthyroidism.

The V call is TRBV13, the J call TRBJ2-1; D gene uncertain. CDR3 length: 15 amino acids. The germline gives CDR1 PRHDT, CDR2 FYEKMQ (reference sequence). Trimming left V 0 bases short and J 2 bases short, with 8 bases between. CDR3 in DNA: TGTGCCAGCAGCTTAGGGCTAGTTACCTACAATGAGCAGTTCTTC. This translates into CASSLGLVTYNEQFF.

This clonotype was seen repeatedly, ten times or more. The V gene is TRBV6-1, the J gene TRBJ2-7; TRBD1 aligns across 8 bases. In germline, CDR1 is MNHNS, CDR2 SASEGT. J lost 2 bases, V lost 5 bases, and 14 bases had no gene match. The CDR3 has 17 residues. DNA of the CDR3: TGTGCCAGCAGTAACGGGCTCCAGGGGGCCCCTACCTACGAGCAGTACTTC. Translation gives CASSNGLQGAPTYEQYF.

The rearrangement joins TRBV19 to TRBJ2-7, with no clear D. Germline V gene lookup returns CDR1 LNHDA and CDR2 SQIVND (reference sequence). The germline V and J ends were trimmed by 6 bases and 0 bases, with 9 bases remaining between them. This CDR3 has 13 amino acids. The CDR3 reads CASRDPTSYEQYF. The DNA of the CDR3 is TGTGCCAGTAGGGACCCCACCTCCTACGAGCAGTACTTC.

This clonotype was seen many times. The chain carries TRBV28 and TRBJ1-2; D not resolved. Trimming removed 4 bases from V and 0 bases from J, with 6 bases in between. This CDR3 contains 13 residues. Per the germline V gene, CDR1 is MDHEN and CDR2 is SYDVKM. DNA for the CDR3: TGTGCCAGCAGTTCCGGGGCTAACTATGGCTACACCTTC. This sequence encodes CASSSGANYGYTF.

V usage is TRBV2 and J usage is TRBJ2-5; D is perhaps TRBD1 (6 bases). The CDR3 spans 14 residues. Germline V lookup: CDR1 SNHLY, CDR2 FYNNEI. The ends were cut back, 2 bases at V and 2 bases at J, with 9 bases in the middle. CDR3 region: CASSERQGQETQYF. As DNA, the CDR3 is TGTGCCAGCAGTGAACGGCAGGGGCAAGAGACCCAGTACTTC. Full variable domain (outside the CDR3, taken from reference TRBV2 and TRBJ2-5): EPEVTQTPSHQVTQMGQEVILRCVPISNHLYFYWYRQILGQKVEFLVSFYNNEISEKSEIFDDQFSVERPDGSNFTLKIRSTKLEDSAMYFCASSERQGQETQYFGPGTRLLVL.

There are many counts of this clonotype. The rearrangement uses TRBV12-3 or TRBV12-4 and TRBJ1-5, with a possible D match to TRBD1 (6 bases). The CDR3 contains 14 residues. The V end lost 5 bases, the J end lost 3 bases, and 11 bases lay between the germline ends. The CDR3 bases are TGTGCCAGCAGTCCCCGGGACAACAATCAGCCCCAGCATTTT. This encodes CASSPRDNNQPQHF.

A few counts support this clonotype. The chain recombines TRBV6-1 with TRBJ2-7, with D possibly being TRBD1 (7 bases). The germline V gene has CDR1 MNHNS and CDR2 SASEGT. Trimming left V 5 bases short and J 4 bases short, with 24 bases between. The CDR3 consists of 17 residues. The CDR3 sequence: CASSPTARRGVLYEQYF. The CDR3 DNA follows: TGTGCCAGCAGTCCTACAGCCCGCAGGGGGGTCCTATACGAGCAGTACTTC.

This clonotype was seen repeatedly, ten times or more. The gene calls are TRBV7-9 and TRBJ2-7, with D possibly matching TRBD2 (6 bases). The CDR3 is 16 amino acids. The germline CDR1 and CDR2 sequences are SEHNR and FQNEAQ (reference sequence). The V and J ends lost 5 bases and 5 bases respectively, with 22 bases between them. The CDR3 loop is CASSPIGGGTWHEQYF. The DNA of the CDR3 is TGTGCCAGCAGCCCAATTGGGGGAGGTACTTGGCACGAGCAGTACTTC.